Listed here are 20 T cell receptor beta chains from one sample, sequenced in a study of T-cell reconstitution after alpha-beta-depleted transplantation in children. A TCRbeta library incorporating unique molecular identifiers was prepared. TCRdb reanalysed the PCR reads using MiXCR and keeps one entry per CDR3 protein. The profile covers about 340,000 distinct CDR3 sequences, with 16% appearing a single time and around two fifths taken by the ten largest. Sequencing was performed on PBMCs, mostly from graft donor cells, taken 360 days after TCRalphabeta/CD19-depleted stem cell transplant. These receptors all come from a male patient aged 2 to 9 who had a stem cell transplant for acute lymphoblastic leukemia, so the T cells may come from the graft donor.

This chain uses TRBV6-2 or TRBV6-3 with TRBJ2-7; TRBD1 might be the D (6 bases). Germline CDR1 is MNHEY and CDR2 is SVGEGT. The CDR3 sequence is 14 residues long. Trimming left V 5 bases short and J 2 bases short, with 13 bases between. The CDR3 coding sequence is TGTGCCAGCAGTCTACAGGGTCTCACCTACGAGCAGTACTTC. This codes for CASSLQGLTYEQYF.

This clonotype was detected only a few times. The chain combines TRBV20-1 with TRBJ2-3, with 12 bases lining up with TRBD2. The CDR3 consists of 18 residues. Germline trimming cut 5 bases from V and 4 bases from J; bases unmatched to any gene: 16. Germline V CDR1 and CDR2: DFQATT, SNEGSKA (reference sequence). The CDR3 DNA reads TGCAGTGCTCTACGGCTAATAAGGGGACTAGCGGGTTCAGATACGCAGTATTTT. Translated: CSALRLIRGLAGSDTQYF.

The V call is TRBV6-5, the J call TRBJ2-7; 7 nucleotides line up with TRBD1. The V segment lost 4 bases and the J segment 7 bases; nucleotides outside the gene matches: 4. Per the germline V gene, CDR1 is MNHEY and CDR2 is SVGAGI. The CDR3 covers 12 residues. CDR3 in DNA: TGTGCCAGCAGTTTTCAGGGGGTAGAGCAGTACTTC. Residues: CASSFQGVEQYF.

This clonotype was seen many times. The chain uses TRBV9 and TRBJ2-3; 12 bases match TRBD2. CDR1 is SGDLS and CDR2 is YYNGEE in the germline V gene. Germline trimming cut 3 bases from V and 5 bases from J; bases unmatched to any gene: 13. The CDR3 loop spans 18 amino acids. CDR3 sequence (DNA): TGTGCCAGCAGCGCGCCTAGCGGGAGGGCCCGGAGCGGAGATACGCAGTATTTT. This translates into CASSAPSGRARSGDTQYF. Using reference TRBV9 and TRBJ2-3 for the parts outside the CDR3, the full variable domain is DSGVTQTPKHLITATGQRVTLRCSPRSGDLSVYWYQQSLDQGLQFLIQYYNGEERAKGNILERFSAQQFPDLHSELNLSSLELGDSALYFCASSAPSGRARSGDTQYFGPGTRLTVL.

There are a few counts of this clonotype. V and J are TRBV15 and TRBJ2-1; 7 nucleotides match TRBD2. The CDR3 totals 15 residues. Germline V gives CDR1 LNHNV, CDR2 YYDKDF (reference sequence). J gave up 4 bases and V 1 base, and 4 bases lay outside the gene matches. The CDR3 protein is CATSRVAGPYNEQFF. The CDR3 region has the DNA TGTGCCACCAGCAGAGTAGCGGGTCCATACAATGAGCAGTTCTTC.

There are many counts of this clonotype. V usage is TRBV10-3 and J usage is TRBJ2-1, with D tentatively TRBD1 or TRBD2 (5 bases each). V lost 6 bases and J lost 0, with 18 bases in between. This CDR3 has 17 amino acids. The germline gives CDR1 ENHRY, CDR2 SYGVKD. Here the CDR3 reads CAIRGTAAASSYNEQFF. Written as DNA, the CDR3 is TGTGCCATCAGGGGGACGGCAGCCGCAAGCTCCTACAATGAGCAGTTCTTC.

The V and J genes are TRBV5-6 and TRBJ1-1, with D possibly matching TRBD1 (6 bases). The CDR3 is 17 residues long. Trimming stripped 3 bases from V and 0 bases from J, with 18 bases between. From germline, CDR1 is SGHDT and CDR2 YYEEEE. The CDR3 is CASSSFFRQVMNTEAFF. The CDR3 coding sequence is TGTGCCAGCAGCTCCTTTTTTAGACAGGTGATGAACACTGAAGCTTTCTTT.

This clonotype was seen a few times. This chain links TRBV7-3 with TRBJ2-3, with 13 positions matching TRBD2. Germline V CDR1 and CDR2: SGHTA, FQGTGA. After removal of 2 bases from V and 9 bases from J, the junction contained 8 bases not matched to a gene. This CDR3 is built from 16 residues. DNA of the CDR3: TGTGCCAGCAGCTTAGAACGGACTAGCGGGAGTAGGACGCAGTATTTT. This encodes CASSLERTSGSRTQYF.

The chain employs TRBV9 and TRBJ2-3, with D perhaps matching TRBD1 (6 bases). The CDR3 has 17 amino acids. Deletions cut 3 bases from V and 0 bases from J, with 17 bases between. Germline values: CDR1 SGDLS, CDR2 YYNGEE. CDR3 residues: CASSEPDRSSSTDTQYF. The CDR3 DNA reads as TGTGCCAGCAGCGAACCAGACAGGAGCTCTAGCACAGATACGCAGTATTTT.

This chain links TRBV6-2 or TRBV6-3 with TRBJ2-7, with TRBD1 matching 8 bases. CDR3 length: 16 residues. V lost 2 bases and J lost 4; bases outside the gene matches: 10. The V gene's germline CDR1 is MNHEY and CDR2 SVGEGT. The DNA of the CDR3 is TGTGCCAGCAGTTACCCATCGACAGGGGTGGGGTACGAGCAGTACTTC. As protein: CASSYPSTGVGYEQYF.

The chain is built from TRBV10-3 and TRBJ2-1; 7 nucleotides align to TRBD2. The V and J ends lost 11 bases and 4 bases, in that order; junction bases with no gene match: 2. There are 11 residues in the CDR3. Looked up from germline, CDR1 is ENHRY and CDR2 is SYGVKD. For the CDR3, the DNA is TGTGCCGGCGGGAGTTACAATGAGCAGTTCTTC. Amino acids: CAGGSYNEQFF.

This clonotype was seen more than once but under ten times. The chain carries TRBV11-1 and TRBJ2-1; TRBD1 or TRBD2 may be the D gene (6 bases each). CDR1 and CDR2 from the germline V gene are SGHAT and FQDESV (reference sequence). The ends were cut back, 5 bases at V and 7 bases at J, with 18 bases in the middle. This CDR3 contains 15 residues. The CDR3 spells CASSQQRGPNNEQFF. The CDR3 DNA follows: TGTGCCAGCAGCCAGCAACGGGGGCCTAATAATGAGCAGTTCTTC.

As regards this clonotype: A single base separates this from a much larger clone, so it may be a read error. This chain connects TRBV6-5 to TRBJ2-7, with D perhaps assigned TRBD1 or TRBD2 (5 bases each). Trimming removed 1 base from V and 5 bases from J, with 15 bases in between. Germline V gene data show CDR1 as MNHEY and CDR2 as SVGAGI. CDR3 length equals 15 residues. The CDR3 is CASSYYTEGPDEQYF. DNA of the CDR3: TGTGCCAGCAGTTACTATACAGAGGGGCCGGACGAGCAGTACTTC.

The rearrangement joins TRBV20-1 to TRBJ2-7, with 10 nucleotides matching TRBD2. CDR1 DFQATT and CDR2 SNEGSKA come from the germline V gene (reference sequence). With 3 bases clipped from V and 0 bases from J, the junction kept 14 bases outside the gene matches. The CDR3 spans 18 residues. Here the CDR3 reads CSARVRGLAGVPSYEQYF. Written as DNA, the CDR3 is TGCAGTGCTAGGGTTAGGGGGCTAGCGGGAGTTCCCTCCTACGAGCAGTACTTC.

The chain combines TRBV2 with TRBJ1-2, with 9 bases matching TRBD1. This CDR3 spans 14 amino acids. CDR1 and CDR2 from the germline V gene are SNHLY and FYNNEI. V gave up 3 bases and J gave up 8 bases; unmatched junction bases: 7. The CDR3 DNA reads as TGTGCCAGCAGTGAGACACAGGGGGCGGGGGGCTACACCTTC. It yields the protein CASSETQGAGGYTF.

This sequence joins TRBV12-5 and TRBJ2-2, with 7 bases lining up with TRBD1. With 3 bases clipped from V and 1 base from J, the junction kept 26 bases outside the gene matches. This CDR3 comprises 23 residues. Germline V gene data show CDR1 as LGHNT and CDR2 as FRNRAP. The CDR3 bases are TGTGCTAGTGGTTTCCGTGTTACGTTATTTTCGCAAGGGGACAGAGAGAACACCGGGGAGCTGTTTTTT. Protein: CASGFRVTLFSQGDRENTGELFF.

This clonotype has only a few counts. The DNA for the CDR3 is TGTGCCAGCAGTTATGCCGTCGGGGGCGCCTCCCATGAGCAGTTCTTC. This gives the protein CASSYAVGGASHEQFF. The chain is built from TRBV6-5 and TRBJ2-1; the D call may be TRBD1 or TRBD2 (6 bases each). CDR1 is MNHEY, CDR2 SVGAGI, per germline. Trimming took off 3 bases at V and 8 bases at J, with 20 bases between the two ends. The CDR3 has 16 residues.

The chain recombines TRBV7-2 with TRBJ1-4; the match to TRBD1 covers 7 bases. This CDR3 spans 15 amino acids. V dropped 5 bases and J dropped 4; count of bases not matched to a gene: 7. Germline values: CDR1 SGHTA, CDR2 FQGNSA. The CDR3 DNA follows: TGTGCCAGCAGCAATGGACAGGCGGGTAATGAAAAACTGTTTTTT. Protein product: CASSNGQAGNEKLFF. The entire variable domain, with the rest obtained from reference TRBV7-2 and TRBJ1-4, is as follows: GAGVSQSPSNKVTEKGKDVELRCDPISGHTALYWYRQSLGQGLEFLIYFQGNSAPDKSGLPSDRFSAERTGGSVSTLTIQRTQQEDSAVYLCASSNGQAGNEKLFFGSGTQLSVL.

This chain's CDR3 is CASSPWEMGGYTF. For the CDR3, the DNA is TGTGCCAGCAGCCCCTGGGAGATGGGGGGCTACACCTTC. The chain uses TRBV12-3 or TRBV12-4 and TRBJ1-2, with D uncertain. The CDR3 is 13 amino acids. The V end lost 6 bases, the J end lost 8 bases, and 16 bases lay between the germline ends.

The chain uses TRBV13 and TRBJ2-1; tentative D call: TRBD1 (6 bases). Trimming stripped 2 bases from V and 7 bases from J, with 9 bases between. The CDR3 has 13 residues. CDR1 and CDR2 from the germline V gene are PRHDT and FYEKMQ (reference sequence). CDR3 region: CASSLHRVNEQFF. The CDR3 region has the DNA TGTGCCAGCAGCTTACACAGGGTTAATGAGCAGTTCTTC.